A single sample gave rise to the 17 T cell receptor beta chains below, sequenced in a study of blood T cell repertoires in COVID-19. Only in-frame clones appear in the TCRdb table, and some are missing; sequencing was by immunoSEQ multiplex PCR. The data contain around 240,000 clones, 86% of them seen just once; the ten biggest clones take up roughly 2%. The material sequenced was PBMCs or T cells enriched from blood (not recorded which). Every receptor here comes from a woman aged 45-59 years who had recovered from COVID-19.

The chain recombines TRBV6-5 with TRBJ2-2; a possible D gene is TRBD1 (5 bases). The ends were cut back, 2 bases at V and 3 bases at J, with 10 bases in the middle. This CDR3 is built from 15 residues. Germline loops: CDR1 MNHEY, CDR2 SVGAGI. The CDR3 loop reads CASSYLRVDTGELFF. For the CDR3, the DNA is TGTGCCAGCAGTTACCTCAGGGTAGACACCGGGGAGCTGTTTTTT.

The chain combines TRBV14 with TRBJ2-4; D might be TRBD2 (7 bases). The length of the CDR3 is 17 residues. Germline CDR1 is SGHDN and CDR2 is FVKESK. Trimming removed 2 bases from V and 3 bases from J, with 17 bases in between. This CDR3 reads CASSQMGGAKGKNIQYF. The CDR3 nucleotides read TGTGCCAGCAGCCAAATGGGGGGGGCGAAGGGCAAAAACATTCAGTACTTC.

The genes are TRBV7-2 and TRBJ2-7; 9 positions agree with TRBD1. Trimming cost V 4 bases and J 0 bases; bases outside gene matches: 4. CDR1 SGHTA and CDR2 FQGNSA come from the germline V gene. The CDR3 totals 15 residues. This CDR3 is CASSWGQGYSYEQYF. The CDR3 coding sequence is TGTGCCAGCAGCTGGGGACAGGGTTACTCCTACGAGCAGTACTTC.

The rearrangement links TRBV3-1 (or the pseudogene TRBV3-2) to TRBJ1-3; D gene ambiguous. Germline assignment: CDR1 LGHDT and CDR2 YNNKEL (reference sequence). The CDR3 sequence is 11 residues long. Between the trimmed V and J ends, which lost 1 base and 9 bases, there was a span of 4 bases. CDR3 bases: TGTGCCAGCAGCCAAGGAGGCACCATATATTTT. Its protein product is CASSQGGTIYF.

The chain links TRBV19 to TRBJ1-2; D perhaps matches TRBD1 (5 bases). Germline V CDR1 and CDR2: LNHDA, SQIVND (reference sequence). Trimming left V 7 bases short and J 0 bases short, with 15 bases between. CDR3 length equals 15 residues. The CDR3 reads CASINLGRSNYGYTF. CDR3 sequence (DNA): TGTGCCAGTATTAATCTGGGGCGTTCTAACTATGGCTACACCTTC.

V gene TRBV4-3 combines with J gene TRBJ1-2, with 7 positions matching TRBD1. V dropped 0 bases and J dropped 7; count of bases not matched to a gene: 17. The CDR3 totals 18 residues. Germline-derived CDR1 and CDR2 are LGHNA and YSLEER. The CDR3 DNA reads TGCGCCAGCAGCCAAGATGCCTTTAGACAGGGTATAGGATCTGGCTACACCTTC. The encoded protein is CASSQDAFRQGIGSGYTF.

This sequence joins TRBV7-2 and TRBJ2-7; the D is unclear. Trimming shortened V by 1 base and J by 5 bases, and 9 bases separated the two germline ends. In germline, CDR1 is SGHTA, CDR2 FQGNSA. The CDR3 has 13 residues. The CDR3 loop reads CASSLEPGNEQYF. CDR3 coding DNA: TGTGCCAGCAGCTTAGAGCCAGGAAACGAGCAGTACTTC.

This clone showed up just a few times. The chain has TRBV11-3 and TRBJ2-7; 12 nucleotides line up with TRBD2. V was clipped by 5 bases and J by 0 bases; unmatched bases: 5. Per germline, CDR1 SGHNT and CDR2 YENEEA. The CDR3 is 16 residues long. As DNA, the CDR3 is TGTGCCAGCAGCGCCTTGACTAGCGGGGGCTCCTACGAGCAGTACTTC. Its protein product is CASSALTSGGSYEQYF. The variable domain in full, completed from reference TRBV11-3 and TRBJ2-7, reads EAGVVQSPRYKIIEKKQPVAFWCNPISGHNTLYWYLQNLGQGPELLIRYENEEAVDDSQLPKDRFSAERLKGVDSTLKIQPAELGDSAVYLCASSALTSGGSYEQYFGPGTRLTVT.

The V call is TRBV24-1, the J call TRBJ2-7; TRBD1 might be the D (5 bases). Germline V CDR1 and CDR2: KGHDR, SFDVKD. Deletions cut 0 bases from V and 1 base from J, with 9 bases between. CDR3 length equals 15 residues. CDR3 sequence: CATSDLRQGSYEQYF. DNA for the CDR3: TGTGCCACCAGTGATTTGAGGCAGGGATCCTACGAGCAGTACTTC.

The V and J genes are TRBV3-1 (or the pseudogene TRBV3-2) and TRBJ1-1, with 11 nucleotides matching TRBD1. The germline V gene encodes CDR1 LGHDT and CDR2 YNNKEL (reference sequence). This CDR3 is built from 16 residues. Trimming at V came to 3 bases and at J to 6 bases, leaving 9 bases not matched to a gene. CDR3 region: CASSHFPPGQGAEAFF. In DNA form, the CDR3 reads TGTGCCAGCAGCCATTTCCCCCCGGGACAGGGGGCTGAAGCTTTCTTT.

This clone has a handful of counts. This chain joins TRBV2 and TRBJ1-3, with 7 positions matching TRBD1. With V trimmed by 5 bases and J by 3 bases, 10 bases remained unmatched. CDR1 and CDR2 from the germline V gene are SNHLY and FYNNEI. This CDR3 is built from 16 residues. The CDR3 is CASSRPGGLVGNTIYF. The CDR3 coding sequence is TGTGCCAGCAGTAGACCAGGGGGTCTAGTTGGAAACACCATATATTTT.

V is TRBV11-2 and J is TRBJ1-1; D remains ambiguous. There are 12 residues in the CDR3. V gave up 5 bases and J gave up 6 bases, with 10 bases separating them. CDR1 is SGHAT, CDR2 FQNNGV, per germline. CDR3 DNA sequence: TGTGCCAGCAGCCTGAGTCTCGCTGAAGCTTTCTTT. It codes for CASSLSLAEAFF.

Only a few counts were recorded for this clone. The chain couples TRBV19 to TRBJ1-5; 10 bases match TRBD1. V dropped 5 bases and J dropped 6; count of bases not matched to a gene: 4. CDR1 LNHDA and CDR2 SQIVND come from the germline V gene (reference sequence). This CDR3 spans 14 amino acids. The CDR3 loop reads CASSPWTGGQPQHF. DNA of the CDR3: TGTGCCAGTAGTCCCTGGACAGGGGGTCAGCCCCAGCATTTT.

V is TRBV21-1 and J is TRBJ2-7; TRBD2 was called by the table and not checked on the DNA. TRBV21-1 is reported as a pseudogene. The CDR3 runs 16 residues. Written as DNA, the CDR3 is TGTGCCAGCAGCTCCCGGGTTCAGTGCCTATCCTACGAGCAGTACTTC. Translation: CASSSRVQCLSYEQYF.

The rearrangement links TRBV19 to TRBJ1-4; 9 bases agree with TRBD1. There are 14 residues in the CDR3. V was pared by 5 bases and J by 7 bases, with 5 bases of the junction left unmatched. Germline CDR1 LNHDA, CDR2 SQIVND (reference sequence). The CDR3 loop is CASSSTGGIEKLFF. CDR3 nucleotides: TGTGCCAGTAGTTCAACAGGGGGCATTGAAAAACTGTTTTTT.

The rearrangement joins TRBV30 to TRBJ1-2; possible D gene TRBD1, 6 bases. This CDR3 region has 14 residues. With 2 bases removed from V and 6 bases from J, the gap between germline ends came to 16 bases. The germline CDR1 and CDR2 sequences are GTSNPN and SVGIG (reference sequence). The CDR3 DNA is TGTGCCTGGAGTTTGGGCAGGGGTGTAAATGGCTACACCTTC. Translating it yields CAWSLGRGVNGYTF.

The V and J genes are TRBV4-3 and TRBJ1-1; D unclear. The germline gives CDR1 LGHNA, CDR2 YSLEER. Trimming cost V 0 bases and J 1 base, with 9 bases left between them. This CDR3 is built from 15 residues. The CDR3 region is CASSQDPQANTEAFF. The DNA for the CDR3 is TGCGCCAGCAGCCAAGATCCGCAGGCGAACACTGAAGCTTTCTTT.